This section outlines one TCR beta chain sequence together with its context. Its antigen is undetermined. CD45RO-negative, CCR7-positively selected cells formed the naive CD8 fraction, excluding terminally differentiated effector memory CD45RA+ cells. This sample was taken from a study of shared clonotypes between healthy human individuals. Across the study: Three plates were used per donor for CD4 naive, three for CD4 memory, two for CD8 naive and one for CD8 memory.

J lost 5 bases, V lost 2 bases, and 17 bases had no gene match. The germline V gene encodes CDR1 SNHLY and CDR2 FYNNEI. The CDR3 has 20 residues. Study-wide results and caveats: As a rule, naive subsets had a larger estimated richness than memory subsets. Donor clonotype sharing was expected to depend on sequencing depth.

Here immunoSEQ multiplex PCR was the method, and the copy in TCRdb shows in-frame clones only, minus some. This sample has hundreds of thousands of clones, with around 95% found just once. The chain recombines TRBV2 with TRBJ2-5; 13 bases fit TRBD2. The source material was naive CD8+ T cells sorted from blood. The sequence was obtained from a woman younger than 45 in good health. In DNA form, the CDR3 reads TGTGCCAGCAGTGAATTTCCGAACTTCGAACTAGCGGGAGGGCCGGAGACCCAGTACTTC. Protein sequence: CASSEFPNFELAGGPETQYF. The whole variable domain, filled in from reference TRBV2 and TRBJ2-5, reads EPEVTQTPSHQVTQMGQEVILRCVPISNHLYFYWYRQILGQKVEFLVSFYNNEISEKSEIFDDQFSVERPDGSNFTLKIRSTKLEDSAMYFCASSEFPNFELAGGPETQYFGPGTRLLVL.